This T cell receptor beta chain is from a study of T-cell memory formation after mild COVID-19. Germline V gives CDR1 LGHDT, CDR2 YNNKEL (reference sequence). This CDR3 contains 18 residues. To note about this clonotype: An end of the junction differs from the germline gene, which may be a read error.

From the 5' RACE reads, TCRdb called clonotypes with MiXCR, one entry per CDR3 protein. The table has around 370,000 distinct CDR3 sequences, under 25% seen once; the top ten hold 9.5% to 15%. The chain employs TRBV3-1 and TRBJ2-2; 7 positions match TRBD1. The receptor was isolated from an adult woman who had mild COVID-19 (a few samples of this study predate the infection). Cell type and time point are not known. The sequenced sample consisted of PBMCs or a T cell subset sorted from them (not recorded which). CDR3 nucleotide sequence: TGTGCCAGCAGGCAAGGCACAGGGGCCCAGGGCGTCACCGGGGAGCTGTTTTTT. It is translated as CASRQGTGAQGVTGELFF.